This entry features one TCR beta chain sequence. This entry belongs to a study of human T cells and chemical hapten exposure. TCRdb analysed the RACE reads with MiXCR anew, one entry per CDR3 protein. The sample has approximately 91,000 distinct CDR3 sequences; 11% are singletons. Time point indicated: patch test 2, 6 weeks after DPC sensitization. The sample's treatment: therapeutic diphenylcyclopropenone sensitization with weekly scalp DPC. The sequence derives from a man younger than 35 with alopecia areata. Some clones in this sample may be carry-over from other donors' samples. Here the sequenced sample was whole blood, taken in connection with sensitization to the hapten diphenylcyclopropenone (DPC).

The chain's CDR3 is CASSPGQGIQPQHF. The CDR3 DNA follows: TGTGCCAGCAGTCCCGGACAGGGGATACAGCCCCAGCATTTT. The chain joins TRBV28 to TRBJ1-5; 9 nucleotides match TRBD1. CDR3 length equals 14 residues. Trimming took 5 bases from V and 7 from J; bases not matched to a gene: 6. Looked up from germline, CDR1 is MDHEN and CDR2 is SYDVKM.